This T cell receptor (beta chain) was sequenced for a study of cytomegalovirus exposure and HLA in healthy donors. Across the whole study: Drawn from HLA-typed donors, 83 million or so unique TCRs were held in an early data release. Study-level findings and limits: Trimming of TCR beta V- and J-genes showed a link, identified in a later analysis, to a missense DCLRE1C variant.

Points on this clone: Its antigen is unidentified.

The V and J ends lost 0 bases and 8 bases, in that order; junction bases with no gene match: 6. This CDR3 comprises 16 residues. In germline, CDR1 is SGHRS, CDR2 YFSETQ. PCR involved 60 Vbeta and 13 Jbeta primers. Assay: immunoSEQ multiplex PCR; the TCRdb copy retains only in-frame clones and omits some. The repertoire holds 180,000 or so clones, with around 80% as singletons. This clonotype originated in a woman in her forties in good health and CMV-seropositive. This chain uses TRBV5-1 with TRBJ1-4; TRBD1 agrees at 11 bases. Sequencing input: PBMCs. The CDR3 DNA follows: TGCGCCAGCAGCTTGGGGGGACGGACAGGGGGCGAAAAACTGTTTTTT. This translates into CASSLGGRTGGEKLFF.